This TCR beta chain was observed in a study of OX40 agonist ivuxolimab in advanced cancers. For the study at large: The patients received ivuxolimab by intravenous route every 2 weeks at 0.01 to 10 mg/kg.

Comment on this clone: The target antigen is unknown.

Overall study results and limits: Fewer expanded clones were found on average in CD4+ than in CD8+ T cells. What antigens the expanded peripheral T cells recognized was never established.

The V end was cut by 0 bases, the J end by 2 bases, with 6 bases between. From germline, CDR1 is SEHNR and CDR2 FQNEAQ (reference sequence). There are 14 residues in the CDR3. Peripheral blood came from all dose cohorts at three timepoints. TCRdb keeps only in-frame clones here, not all; method: immunoSEQ multiplex PCR. The sample lists over 55,000 clones; more than 80% were seen once. The chain recombines TRBV7-9 with TRBJ2-3; no definite D call. The receptor comes from an adult with an advanced solid tumor such as melanoma, head and neck, liver or kidney cancer. Source: CD4+ or CD8+ T cells sorted from blood, taken in a trial of the OX40 agonist ivuxolimab. CDR3 sequence: CASSLAGFTDTQYF. CDR3 bases: TGTGCCAGCAGCTTAGCTGGGTTCACAGATACGCAGTATTTT.